A single T cell receptor (beta chain) is shown here with its context. As yet, its antigen is unknown. The read stops 3 residues short of the end of the CDR3; the missing end is completed from the germline J gene. These data belong to a study of T cells in women clearing cervical HPV infection. The study, taken as a whole, reports: CIN3+ cases had significantly higher TCR repertoire richness than controls, but evenness did not differ.

The J segment lost 3 bases and the V segment lost 0 bases, leaving 2 bases of the junction unmatched. Germline CDR1 reads SGDLS; CDR2 reads YYNGEE. The CDR3 runs to 15 residues. TCRdb's table, derived via immunoSEQ multiplex PCR, lists solely in-frame clones and lacks some. The sample table includes around 28,000 clones. The source is a woman between 18 and 69 years old with a cervical HPV16 infection that either progressed to CIN3+ or cleared (not recorded which). The chain is built from TRBV9 and TRBJ2-7; 11 bases map to TRBD1. Sequencing used blood buffy coat. The sequenced CDR3 bases are TGTGCCAGCAGCGTAGGGGGGACAGGGGGCTACGAG. It is translated as CASSVGGTGGYE. The full CDR3 sequence reads CASSVGGTGGYEQYF.